One and the same sample provided the 21 T cell receptor beta chains below, sequenced in a study of T cell responses to AZD1222 COVID-19 vaccine. Sequenced by immunoSEQ multiplex PCR; TCRdb stores in-frame clones only, minus some. The table includes about 160,000 clones, about 91% detected once. The sequenced sample was peripheral blood, obtained on day 0 of AZD1222 vaccination. The source is an adult in good health.

The chain couples TRBV10-3 to TRBJ1-1, with unresolved D. Germline assignment: CDR1 ENHRY and CDR2 SYGVKD. V was clipped by 6 bases and J by 5 bases, with 19 bases between them. The CDR3 extends over 15 amino acids. CDR3 in amino acids: CAISLTGDGMTEAFF. CDR3 coding DNA: TGTGCCATCAGCTTAACCGGAGACGGGATGACTGAAGCTTTCTTT.

The rearrangement uses TRBV28 and TRBJ2-7; D not resolved. The ends were cut back, 3 bases at V and 0 bases at J, with 15 bases in the middle. The germline V gene encodes CDR1 MDHEN and CDR2 SYDVKM. The CDR3 loop spans 16 amino acids. CDR3: CASSFLRGTSSYEQYF. Written as DNA, the CDR3 is TGTGCCAGCAGTTTTCTACGAGGCACGAGCTCCTACGAGCAGTACTTC.

The V call is TRBV6-6, the J call TRBJ1-1, with D possibly TRBD1 on 5 matching bases. V gave up 3 bases and J gave up 4 bases, with 9 bases separating them. The CDR3 sequence is 13 residues long. Germline loops: CDR1 MNHNY, CDR2 SVGAGI (reference sequence). This chain's CDR3 is CASSYGGGTEAFF. The CDR3 DNA follows: TGTGCCAGCAGTTATGGGGGTGGCACTGAAGCTTTCTTT.

DNA of the CDR3: TGTGCCAGCAGCCACAGGGGGGATCAGCCCCAGCATTTT. It specifies CASSHRGDQPQHF. This rearrangement joins TRBV12-3 or TRBV12-4 to TRBJ1-5; 8 bases fit TRBD1. There are 13 residues in the CDR3. V was clipped by 6 bases and J by 5 bases; unmatched bases: 3.

V is TRBV30 and J is TRBJ1-3, with 12 nucleotides matching TRBD1. V lost 5 bases to trimming and J lost 4 bases; unmatched junction nucleotides: 3. The germline CDR1 and CDR2 sequences are GTSNPN and SVGIG (reference sequence). The CDR3 spans 14 residues. CDR3 loop: CAWDGTGGGNTIYF. For the CDR3, the DNA is TGTGCCTGGGACGGGACAGGGGGCGGAAACACCATATATTTT.

J is TRBJ2-3 and V is TRBV12-5; D possibly uses TRBD1 or TRBD2 (6 bases each). The germline gives CDR1 LGHNT, CDR2 FRNRAP. This CDR3 has 15 residues. V was trimmed by 0 bases and J by 0 bases, leaving 7 bases between them. CDR3 sequence reads: CASGLVGGSTDTQYF. In DNA, the CDR3 is TGTGCTAGTGGTTTGGTAGGGGGGAGCACAGATACGCAGTATTTT.

The sample holds one count of this clone. The V gene is TRBV7-2, the J gene TRBJ1-1; D gene uncertain. In germline, CDR1 is SGHTA, CDR2 FQGNSA. Trimming removed 1 base at V and 7 bases at J, with 10 bases between. The CDR3 extends over 13 amino acids. The DNA for the CDR3 is TGTGCCAGCAGCTTAGTATCTACAGTTGAAGCTTTCTTT. Translation gives CASSLVSTVEAFF.

In this sample, this clone turned up once. J is TRBJ1-1 and V is TRBV7-2; TRBD1 is a possible D gene (6 bases). The CDR3 extends over 13 amino acids. Trimming pared 7 bases from V and 10 bases from J, leaving 19 bases between. Germline lookup yields CDR1 SGHTA and CDR2 FQGNSA. CDR3 in DNA: TGTGCCAGCATCCCCGGGTGGGGGGCGGTAGCTTTCTTT. Its translation: CASIPGWGAVAFF.

The chain joins TRBV15 to TRBJ1-2; D remains ambiguous. The germline V and J ends were trimmed by 1 base and 6 bases, with 9 bases remaining between them. The germline V gene has CDR1 LNHNV and CDR2 YYDKDF (reference sequence). The CDR3 consists of 13 residues. The CDR3 DNA follows: TGTGCCACCAGCAGAGGCTCATCTAATGGCTACACCTTC. Translated, it gives CATSRGSSNGYTF.

This clone came up once. This chain joins TRBV7-8 and TRBJ1-2; no clear D gene. Germline V gene sequence: CDR1 SGHVS, CDR2 FQNEAQ. CDR3 length equals 15 residues. Trimming removed 5 bases at V and 7 bases at J, with 20 bases between. The CDR3 nucleotides read TGTGCCAGCAGCGTAAACGAGATCGTTGCTCGTGGCTACACCTTC. Its translation is CASSVNEIVARGYTF.

The rearrangement joins TRBV14 to TRBJ2-5; D is uncertain. The CDR3 has 10 amino acids. Trimming removed 3 bases at V and 8 bases at J, with 4 bases between. Looked up from germline, CDR1 is SGHDN and CDR2 is FVKESK. The CDR3 loop reads CASSQSTQYF. In DNA, the CDR3 is TGTGCCAGCAGCCAGTCAACCCAGTACTTC.

To note about this clone: The same CDR3 arises from other DNA sequences in this sample as well. The chain joins TRBV28 to TRBJ1-1; no clear D. The CDR3 contains 13 residues. Trimming removed 1 base at V and 1 base at J, with 4 bases between. CDR1 is MDHEN, CDR2 SYDVKM, per germline. Here the CDR3 reads CASSLLENTEAFF. CDR3 DNA: TGTGCCAGCAGTTTATTGGAGAACACTGAAGCTTTCTTT.

The chain carries TRBV7-2 and TRBJ2-7, with 11 bases matching TRBD2. CDR3 size: 15 residues. The germline gives CDR1 SGHTA, CDR2 FQGNSA. V shed 3 bases, J shed 0 bases, and the junction held 1 base outside the gene matches. The CDR3 sequence is CASSFTSGGSYEQYF. DNA for the CDR3: TGTGCCAGCAGCTTTACTAGCGGGGGCTCCTACGAGCAGTACTTC.

This clone has only one observation. The V call is TRBV5-4, the J call TRBJ1-6; perhaps TRBD1 as D (5 bases). The germline V and J ends were trimmed by 1 base and 6 bases, with 11 bases remaining between them. Germline lookup yields CDR1 SGHNT and CDR2 YYREEE (reference sequence). There are 15 residues in the CDR3. The DNA for the CDR3 is TGTGCCAGCAGCTTGAGCCGACAGCTTAATTCACCCCTCCACTTT. Translating gives CASSLSRQLNSPLHF.

This clone has only a few counts. The V gene is TRBV27, the J gene TRBJ1-1; no reliable D call. The germline CDR1 and CDR2 sequences are MNHEY and SMNVEV (reference sequence). The CDR3 is made up of 11 amino acids. V was clipped by 3 bases and J by 4 bases, with 3 bases between them. The CDR3 sequence: CASSLGTEAFF. The DNA of the CDR3 is TGTGCCAGCAGTTTGGGCACTGAAGCTTTCTTT.

This chain uses TRBV6-5 with TRBJ1-3, with a tentative D call TRBD1 (5 bases). Germline loops: CDR1 MNHEY, CDR2 SVGAGI. CDR3 length: 16 residues. The V gene lost 2 bases and the J gene lost 0 bases, with 11 bases spanning the gap. The CDR3 DNA is TGTGCCAGCAGTTACCGGGGCAGGAGCTCTGGAAACACCATATATTTT. This translates into CASSYRGRSSGNTIYF.

The chain employs TRBV11-3 and TRBJ2-2, with D uncertain. Germline V gene data show CDR1 as SGHNT and CDR2 as YENEEA. The CDR3 is 13 residues long. V gave up 4 bases and J gave up 1 base, with 4 bases separating them. The CDR3 is CASSSMNTGELFF. For the CDR3, the DNA is TGTGCCAGCAGCTCGATGAACACCGGGGAGCTGTTTTTT.

V usage is TRBV7-2 and J usage is TRBJ1-1; 7 bases align to TRBD1. The germline V gene has CDR1 SGHTA and CDR2 FQGNSA. The V gene end was trimmed by 1 base and the J gene end by 5 bases; junction bases not matched to a gene: 4. The CDR3 has 14 amino acids. CDR3 in amino acids: CASSLEPGGTEAFF. The CDR3 coding sequence is TGTGCCAGCAGCTTAGAACCAGGGGGAACTGAAGCTTTCTTT.

This chain links TRBV7-9 with TRBJ2-2, with unresolved D. With 1 base removed from V and 0 bases from J, the gap between germline ends came to 12 bases. CDR1 is SEHNR and CDR2 is FQNEAQ in the germline V gene (reference sequence). This CDR3 is 17 amino acids long. CDR3 in DNA: TGTGCCAGCAGCTTAGGAGGCCCATTGTCGAACACCGGGGAGCTGTTTTTT. Its protein is CASSLGGPLSNTGELFF. The variable domain in full, with the rest retrieved from reference TRBV7-9 and TRBJ2-2, is DTGVSQNPRHKITKRGQNVTFRCDPISEHNRLYWYRQTLGQGPEFLTYFQNEAQLEKSRLLSDRFSAERPKGSFSTLEIQRTEQGDSAMYLCASSLGGPLSNTGELFFGEGSRLTVL.

The chain is built from TRBV28 and TRBJ1-5, with D unclear. With 1 base removed from V and 8 bases from J, the gap between germline ends came to 12 bases. Germline CDR1 reads MDHEN; CDR2 reads SYDVKM. The CDR3 contains 14 residues. The CDR3 sequence: CASSLSGRDKPQHF. CDR3 bases: TGTGCCAGCAGTTTATCCGGGAGGGATAAGCCCCAGCATTTT.

In its sample, this clone was seen once. The V call is TRBV7-9, the J call TRBJ1-2, with D maybe TRBD1 (5 bases). Germline V CDR1 and CDR2: SEHNR, FQNEAQ (reference sequence). CDR3 length: 13 residues. V was cut by 0 bases and J by 8 bases, with 10 bases left in between. CDR3 nucleotide sequence: TGTGCCAGCAGCTTAGCCGGGGACTGGGGCTACACCTTC. This translates into CASSLAGDWGYTF.